This TCR beta chain is from a study of T cells in Graves' hyperthyroidism and ophthalmopathy. Germline V gene sequence: CDR1 ENHRY, CDR2 SYGVKD. This CDR3 region has 12 residues. V lost 11 bases to trimming and J lost 7 bases; unmatched junction nucleotides: 9. RNA transcripts gave rise to amplified TCR beta CDR3 regions. HTBI primers were the set used in a first-round RT-PCR of the TCR CDR3. One entry per CDR3 protein, called by TCRdb with MiXCR from the multiplex PCR reads. Of nearly 750,000 distinct CDR3 sequences listed, around a third are singletons. The V and J genes are TRBV10-3 and TRBJ2-7; 9 nucleotides match TRBD1. The source is a middle-aged woman with Graves' hyperthyroidism. The sample was blood. The CDR3, as DNA: TGTGCCTGGAACAGGGGGCGTGGGGAGCAGTACTTC. This sequence encodes CAWNRGRGEQYF.